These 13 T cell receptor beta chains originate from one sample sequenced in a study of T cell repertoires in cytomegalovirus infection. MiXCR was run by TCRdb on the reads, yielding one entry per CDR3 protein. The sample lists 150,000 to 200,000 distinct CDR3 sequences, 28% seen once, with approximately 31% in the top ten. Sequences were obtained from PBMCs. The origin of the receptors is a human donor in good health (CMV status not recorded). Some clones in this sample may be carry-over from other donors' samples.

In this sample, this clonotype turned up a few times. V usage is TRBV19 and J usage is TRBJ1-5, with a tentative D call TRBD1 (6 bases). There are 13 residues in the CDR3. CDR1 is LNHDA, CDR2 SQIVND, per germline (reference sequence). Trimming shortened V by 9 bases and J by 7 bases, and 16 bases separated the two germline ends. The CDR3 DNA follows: TGTGCCAGCGCAGGGGACCCTTTACAGCCCCAGCATTTT. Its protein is CASAGDPLQPQHF.

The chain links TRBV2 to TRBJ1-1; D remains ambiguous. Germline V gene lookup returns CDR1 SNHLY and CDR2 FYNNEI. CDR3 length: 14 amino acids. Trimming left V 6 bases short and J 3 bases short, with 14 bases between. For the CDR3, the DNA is TGTGCCAGCAGGGAGGAAATAACGGACACTGAAGCTTTCTTT. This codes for CASREEITDTEAFF.

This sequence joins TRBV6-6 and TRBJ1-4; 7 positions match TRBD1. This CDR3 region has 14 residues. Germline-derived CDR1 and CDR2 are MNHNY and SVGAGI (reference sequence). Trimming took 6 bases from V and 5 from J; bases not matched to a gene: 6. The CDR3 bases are TGTGCCAGCAGACGACAGGGTCCGAATGAAAAACTGTTTTTT. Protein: CASRRQGPNEKLFF.

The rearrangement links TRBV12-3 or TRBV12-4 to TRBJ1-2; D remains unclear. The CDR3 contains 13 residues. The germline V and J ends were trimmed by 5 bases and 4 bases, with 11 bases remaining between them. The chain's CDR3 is CASSRPSSYGYTF. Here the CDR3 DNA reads TGTGCCAGCAGTCGACCTTCCTCCTATGGCTACACCTTC.

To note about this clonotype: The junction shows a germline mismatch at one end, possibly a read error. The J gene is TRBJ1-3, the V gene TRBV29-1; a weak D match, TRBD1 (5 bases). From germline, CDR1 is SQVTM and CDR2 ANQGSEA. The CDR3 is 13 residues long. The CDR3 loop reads CSVTGGSGNSIYF. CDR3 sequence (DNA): TGCAGCGTGACGGGGGGATCTGGAAACTCCATATATTTT.

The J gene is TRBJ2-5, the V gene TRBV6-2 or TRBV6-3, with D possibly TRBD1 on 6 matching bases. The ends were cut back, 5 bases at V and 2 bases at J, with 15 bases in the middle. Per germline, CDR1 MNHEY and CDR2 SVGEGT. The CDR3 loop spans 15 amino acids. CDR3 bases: TGTGCCAGCAGTATAGGACAGAGAACACAAGAGACCCAGTACTTC. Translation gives CASSIGQRTQETQYF.

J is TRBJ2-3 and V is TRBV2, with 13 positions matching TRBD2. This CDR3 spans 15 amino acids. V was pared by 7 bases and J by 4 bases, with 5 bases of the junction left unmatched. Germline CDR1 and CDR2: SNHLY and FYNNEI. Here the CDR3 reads CASKGTSGASDTQYF. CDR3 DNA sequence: TGTGCCAGCAAAGGGACTAGCGGGGCGTCAGATACGCAGTATTTT.

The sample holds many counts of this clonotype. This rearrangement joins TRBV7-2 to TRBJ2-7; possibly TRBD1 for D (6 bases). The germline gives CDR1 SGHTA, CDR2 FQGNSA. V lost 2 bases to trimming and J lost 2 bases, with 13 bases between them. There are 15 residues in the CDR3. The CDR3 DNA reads TGTGCCAGCAGCTTACCCCAGGGGCCAGCCTACGAGCAGTACTTC. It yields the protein CASSLPQGPAYEQYF. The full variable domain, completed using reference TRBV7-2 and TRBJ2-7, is GAGVSQSPSNKVTEKGKDVELRCDPISGHTALYWYRQSLGQGLEFLIYFQGNSAPDKSGLPSDRFSAERTGGSVSTLTIQRTQQEDSAVYLCASSLPQGPAYEQYFGPGTRLTVT.

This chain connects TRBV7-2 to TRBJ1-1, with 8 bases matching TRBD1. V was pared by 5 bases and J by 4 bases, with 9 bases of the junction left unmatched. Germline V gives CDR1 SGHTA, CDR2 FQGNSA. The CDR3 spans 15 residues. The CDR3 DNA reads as TGTGCCAGCAGCCGCGGACAGGGTAGAGCCACTGAAGCTTTCTTT. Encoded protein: CASSRGQGRATEAFF.

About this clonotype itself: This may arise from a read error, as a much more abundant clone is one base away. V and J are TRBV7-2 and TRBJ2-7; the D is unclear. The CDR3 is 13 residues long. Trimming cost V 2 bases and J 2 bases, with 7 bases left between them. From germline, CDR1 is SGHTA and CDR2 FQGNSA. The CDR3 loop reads CTSSLPSTYEQYF. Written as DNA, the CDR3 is TGTACCAGCAGCTTACCCTCGACCTACGAGCAGTACTTC.

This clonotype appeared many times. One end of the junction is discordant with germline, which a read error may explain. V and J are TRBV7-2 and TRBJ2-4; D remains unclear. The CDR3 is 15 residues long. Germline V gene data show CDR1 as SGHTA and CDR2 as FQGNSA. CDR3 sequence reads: CASSSRPPAKHIQYF. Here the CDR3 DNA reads TGTGCCAGCAGCTCGCGACCGCCCGCCAAACACATTCAGTACTTC.

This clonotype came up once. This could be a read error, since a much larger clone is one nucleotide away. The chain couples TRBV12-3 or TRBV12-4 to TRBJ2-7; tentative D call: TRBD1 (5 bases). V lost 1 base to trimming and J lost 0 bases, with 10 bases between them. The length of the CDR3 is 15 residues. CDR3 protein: CASSLGRASSYEQYF. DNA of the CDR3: TGTGCCAGCAGTTTAGGCAGGGCGAGCTCCTACGAGCAGTACTTC.

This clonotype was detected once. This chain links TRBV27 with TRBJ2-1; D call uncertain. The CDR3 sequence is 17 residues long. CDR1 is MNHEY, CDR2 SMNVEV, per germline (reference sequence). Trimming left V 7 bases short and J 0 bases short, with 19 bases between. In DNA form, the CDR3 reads TGTGCCAGCACCCCAAGGGTCCCATCGGGCTCCTACAATGAGCAGTTCTTC. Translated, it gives CASTPRVPSGSYNEQFF.